A single sample is the source of the 6 T cell receptor beta chains below, sequenced in a study of cytomegalovirus exposure and HLA in healthy donors. Researchers ran the PCR with 60 Vbeta and 13 Jbeta primers. This table comes from immunoSEQ multiplex PCR, and its TCRdb copy is limited to in-frame clones, with some not included. The sample comprises some 150,000 clones, over 75% of which are singletons, and 1.5% to 2% rests with the top ten. Sequencing was done on a sample of PBMCs. The receptors originated from a woman younger than 45 in good health and CMV-seronegative.

This rearrangement joins TRBV27 to TRBJ2-2; the match to TRBD1 covers 9 bases. CDR3 length equals 17 residues. Germline values: CDR1 MNHEY, CDR2 SMNVEV (reference sequence). V trimming: 3 bases; J trimming: 2 bases; junction bases outside the gene matches: 7. In nucleotides, the CDR3 is TGTGCCAGCAGTTTCTCCGGGACAGGGATCAACACCGGGGAGCTGTTTTTT. Its protein product is CASSFSGTGINTGELFF.

The chain couples TRBV10-2 to TRBJ1-1; the match to TRBD1 covers 10 bases. The J segment lost 5 bases and the V segment lost 8 bases, leaving 8 bases of the junction unmatched. Per the germline V gene, CDR1 is WSHSY and CDR2 is SAAADI. CDR3 size: 14 residues. CDR3 in amino acids: CASVRQGARTEAFF. Written as DNA, the CDR3 is TGCGCCAGCGTAAGACAGGGGGCGCGTACTGAAGCTTTCTTT.

This rearrangement joins TRBV5-1 to TRBJ2-3, with 9 bases aligning to TRBD2. V shed 4 bases and J 0 bases; nucleotides not matched to a gene: 6. This CDR3 region has 16 residues. Germline CDR1 and CDR2: SGHRS and YFSETQ. The CDR3 DNA is TGCGCCAGCAGCGGTAAGCGGGGGGCGAGCACAGATACGCAGTATTTT. Encoded protein: CASSGKRGASTDTQYF.

The rearrangement links TRBV7-2 to TRBJ2-7; D perhaps matches TRBD2 (5 bases). Deletions cut 8 bases from V and 0 bases from J, with 14 bases between. Germline CDR1 SGHTA, CDR2 FQGNSA. The CDR3 totals 14 residues. In nucleotides, the CDR3 is TGTGCCAGCCTCCCGACGGGATACTCCTACGAGCAGTACTTC. Protein: CASLPTGYSYEQYF.

The chain links TRBV2 to TRBJ2-7; perhaps TRBD1 as D (5 bases). Trimming removed 6 bases from V and 2 bases from J, with 14 bases in between. This CDR3 comprises 14 residues. Germline loops: CDR1 SNHLY, CDR2 FYNNEI. The CDR3 nucleotides read TGTGCCAGCAGGCGCCAGGGTAATACCTACGAGCAGTACTTC. This encodes CASRRQGNTYEQYF.

This clone was counted only a few times. This CDR3 is CASSPTGDQETQYF. For the CDR3, the DNA is TGTGCCAGCTCACCGACAGGGGACCAAGAGACCCAGTACTTC. This sequence joins TRBV18 and TRBJ2-5, with 8 bases aligning to TRBD1. The ends lost 3 bases at V and 0 bases at J; junction bases unmatched: 0. Germline V gene lookup returns CDR1 KGHSH and CDR2 LQKENI. CDR3 length: 14 amino acids.